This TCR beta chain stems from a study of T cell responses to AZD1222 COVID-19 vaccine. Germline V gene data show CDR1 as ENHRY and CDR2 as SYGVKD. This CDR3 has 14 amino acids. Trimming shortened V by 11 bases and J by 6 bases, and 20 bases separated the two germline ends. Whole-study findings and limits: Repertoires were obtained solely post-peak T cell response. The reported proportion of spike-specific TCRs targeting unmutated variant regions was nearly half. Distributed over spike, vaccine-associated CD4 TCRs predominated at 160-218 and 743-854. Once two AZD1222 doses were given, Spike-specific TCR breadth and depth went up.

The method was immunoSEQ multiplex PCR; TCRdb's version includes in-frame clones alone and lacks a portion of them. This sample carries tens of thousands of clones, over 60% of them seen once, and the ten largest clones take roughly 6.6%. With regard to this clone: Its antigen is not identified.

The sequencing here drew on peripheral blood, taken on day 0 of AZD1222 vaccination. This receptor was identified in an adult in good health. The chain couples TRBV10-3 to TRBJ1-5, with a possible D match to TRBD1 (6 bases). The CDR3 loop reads CASNPTGSGQPQHF. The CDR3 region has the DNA TGTGCCTCCAACCCTACAGGGTCGGGTCAGCCCCAGCATTTT.